The sequence of this T cell receptor beta chain was determined in a study of identical twins. General study points: Models underestimated how often monozygotic twins shared out-of-frame TCR alpha. Cord blood beta clonotypes that were abundant carried fewer insertions, and memory repertoires showed no such trend.

This clonotype was observed a handful of times. Its specificity is unknown. Donors were all healthy Caucasians. The V gene's germline CDR1 is SGHRS and CDR2 YFSETQ. This CDR3 has 15 residues. Trimming took 0 bases from V and 9 from J, leaving 16 bases between them. Carrying unique molecular identifiers, the cDNA also gained a universal primer site through template switching. TCRdb re-called the 5' RACE reads through MiXCR, storing one row per CDR3 protein. The sample shows under 900,000 distinct CDR3 sequences, roughly 12% of them seen only once. This sample also appeared in a second study, on yellow fever vaccine responses in identical twins.

Sequenced sample: PBMCs. V usage is TRBV5-1 and J usage is TRBJ2-1; D gene uncertain. The origin of this receptor is a woman younger than 30 in good health. CDR3 DNA: TGCGCCAGCAGCTTGGCCTTTGGTAGCCCAGGTGAGCAGTTCTTC. Its translation: CASSLAFGSPGEQFF.